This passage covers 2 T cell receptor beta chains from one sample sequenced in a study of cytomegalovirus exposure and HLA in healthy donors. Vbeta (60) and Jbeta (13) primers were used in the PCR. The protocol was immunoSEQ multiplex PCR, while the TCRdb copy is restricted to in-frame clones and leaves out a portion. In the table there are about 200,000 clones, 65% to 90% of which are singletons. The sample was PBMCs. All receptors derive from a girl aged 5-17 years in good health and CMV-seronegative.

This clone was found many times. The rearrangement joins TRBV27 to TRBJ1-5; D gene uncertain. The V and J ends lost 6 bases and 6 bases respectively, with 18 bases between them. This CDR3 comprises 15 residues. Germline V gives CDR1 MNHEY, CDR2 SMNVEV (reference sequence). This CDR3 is CASRKHLVAGQPQHF. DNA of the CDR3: TGTGCCAGCAGGAAACATTTAGTAGCCGGTCAGCCCCAGCATTTT.

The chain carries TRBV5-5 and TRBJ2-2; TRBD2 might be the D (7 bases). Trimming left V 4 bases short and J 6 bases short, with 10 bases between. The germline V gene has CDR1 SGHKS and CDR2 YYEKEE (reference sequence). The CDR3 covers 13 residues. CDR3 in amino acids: CASSPGGPGELFF. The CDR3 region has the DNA TGTGCCAGCAGCCCGGGGGGCCCCGGGGAGCTGTTTTTT.